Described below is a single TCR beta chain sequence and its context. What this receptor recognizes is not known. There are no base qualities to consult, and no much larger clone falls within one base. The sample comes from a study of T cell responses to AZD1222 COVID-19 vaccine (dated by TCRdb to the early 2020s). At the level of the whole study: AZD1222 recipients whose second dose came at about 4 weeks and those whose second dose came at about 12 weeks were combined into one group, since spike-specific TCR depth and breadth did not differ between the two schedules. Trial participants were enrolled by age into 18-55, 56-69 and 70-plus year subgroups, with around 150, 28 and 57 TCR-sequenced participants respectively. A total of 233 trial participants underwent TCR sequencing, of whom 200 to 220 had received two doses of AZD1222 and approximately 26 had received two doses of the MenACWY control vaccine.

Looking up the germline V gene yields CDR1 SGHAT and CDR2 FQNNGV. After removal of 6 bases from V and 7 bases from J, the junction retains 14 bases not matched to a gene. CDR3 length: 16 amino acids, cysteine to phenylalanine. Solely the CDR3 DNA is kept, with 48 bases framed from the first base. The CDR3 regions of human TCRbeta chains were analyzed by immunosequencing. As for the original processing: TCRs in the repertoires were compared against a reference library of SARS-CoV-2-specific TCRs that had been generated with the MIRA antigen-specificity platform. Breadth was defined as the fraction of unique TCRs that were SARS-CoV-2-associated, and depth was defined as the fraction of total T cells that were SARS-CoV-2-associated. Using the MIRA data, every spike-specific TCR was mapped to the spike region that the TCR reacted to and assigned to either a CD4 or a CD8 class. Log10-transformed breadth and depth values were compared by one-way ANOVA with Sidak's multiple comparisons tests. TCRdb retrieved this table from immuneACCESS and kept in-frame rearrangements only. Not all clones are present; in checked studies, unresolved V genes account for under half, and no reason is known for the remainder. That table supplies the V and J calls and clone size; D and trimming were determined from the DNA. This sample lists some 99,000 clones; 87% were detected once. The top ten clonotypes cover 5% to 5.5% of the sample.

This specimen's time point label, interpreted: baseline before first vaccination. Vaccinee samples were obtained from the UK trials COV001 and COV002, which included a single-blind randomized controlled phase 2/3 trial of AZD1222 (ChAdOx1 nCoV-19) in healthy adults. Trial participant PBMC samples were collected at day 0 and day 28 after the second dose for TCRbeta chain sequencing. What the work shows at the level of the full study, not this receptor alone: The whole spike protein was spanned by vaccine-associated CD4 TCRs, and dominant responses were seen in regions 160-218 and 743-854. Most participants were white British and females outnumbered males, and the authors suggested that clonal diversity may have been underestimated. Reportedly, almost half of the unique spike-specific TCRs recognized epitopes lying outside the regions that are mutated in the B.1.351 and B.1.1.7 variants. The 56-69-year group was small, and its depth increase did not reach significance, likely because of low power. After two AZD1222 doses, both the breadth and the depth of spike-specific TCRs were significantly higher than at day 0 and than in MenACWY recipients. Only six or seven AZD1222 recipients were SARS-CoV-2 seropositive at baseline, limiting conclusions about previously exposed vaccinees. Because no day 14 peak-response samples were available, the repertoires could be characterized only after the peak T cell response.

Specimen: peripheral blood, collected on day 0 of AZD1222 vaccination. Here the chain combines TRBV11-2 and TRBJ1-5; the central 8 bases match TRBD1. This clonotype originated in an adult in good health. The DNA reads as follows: TGTGCCAGCAGTTCAAAGAAGACAGGGGCACAACAGCCCCAGCATTTT. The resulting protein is CASSSKKTGAQQPQHF.